This TCR beta chain was sequenced for a study of molecular identifiers for immune sequencing clone quantification. By sample share, this clonotype is medium-sized (0.01 to 0.1%). Each CDR3 protein gets one entry after TCRdb re-called the PCR reads with MiXCR. The table shows some 10,000 distinct CDR3 sequences, with over 15% occurring only once. V gave up 2 bases and J gave up 6 bases; unmatched junction bases: 7. The CDR3 has 15 residues. Germline loops: CDR1 KGHSH, CDR2 LQKENI. Sequencing input: naive CD8+ T cells from blood, with Jurkat cell RNA spiked in. Documented subset: FACS-sorted CD8+CD4-CCR7+CD45RA+ naive T cells. The gene calls are TRBV18 and TRBJ1-1, with 9 bases aligning to TRBD1. This receptor was identified in a human donor in good health. Some libraries in this study had Jurkat cell RNA spiked in. Here the CDR3 DNA reads TGTGCCAGCTCACCAGAAACCCGGGACAGGGCTGAAGCTTTCTTT. Translating gives CASSPETRDRAEAFF.